The 25 T cell receptor beta chains given below trace back to one sample, sequenced in a study of cytomegalovirus exposure and HLA in healthy donors. With 60 Vbeta and 13 Jbeta primers, the PCR was carried out. Sequencing was performed with immunoSEQ multiplex PCR; in TCRdb, only in-frame clones are kept and a portion is missing. The sample includes about 140,000 clones, 65% to 80% of them seen just once. The sample taken for sequencing was PBMCs. These receptors all stem from a middle-aged man in good health and CMV-seronegative.

V usage is TRBV28 and J usage is TRBJ2-3; 7 positions agree with TRBD2. Germline V CDR1 and CDR2: MDHEN, SYDVKM. This CDR3 comprises 16 residues. V lost 5 bases and J lost 2; bases outside the gene matches: 10. The CDR3 region is CASSPSSSGNTDTQYF. In nucleotides, the CDR3 is TGTGCCAGCAGTCCCTCCTCTAGCGGTAACACAGATACGCAGTATTTT.

This chain joins TRBV27 and TRBJ1-2; maybe TRBD1 (6 bases). V was pared by 6 bases and J by 6 bases, with 17 bases between. The CDR3 length is 14 residues. Per the germline V gene, CDR1 is MNHEY and CDR2 is SMNVEV (reference sequence). CDR3 loop: CASSPPTGGHGYTF. CDR3 in DNA: TGTGCCAGCAGCCCCCCGACAGGAGGCCATGGCTACACCTTC.

J is TRBJ2-7 and V is TRBV6-5; D is perhaps TRBD2 (6 bases). Germline loops: CDR1 MNHEY, CDR2 SVGAGI. CDR3 length: 15 amino acids. V was shortened by 3 bases and J by 3 bases, with 15 bases between the two germline ends. CDR3 protein: CASSYSAREDYEQYF. The CDR3 DNA follows: TGTGCCAGCAGTTATTCGGCAAGGGAGGACTACGAGCAGTACTTC.

The CDR3 is CASSLMGTEVGYTF. The CDR3 DNA follows: TGTGCCAGCAGCTTAATGGGGACTGAAGTTGGCTACACCTTC. This chain connects TRBV7-3 to TRBJ1-2; a weak D match, TRBD1 (5 bases). Germline V gene lookup returns CDR1 SGHTA and CDR2 FQGTGA. The CDR3 contains 14 residues. Trimming took off 1 base at V and 7 bases at J, with 13 bases between the two ends.

This clone was recorded only once. This sequence joins TRBV11-1 and TRBJ2-1, with D perhaps TRBD1 (5 bases). V was trimmed by 7 bases and J by 6 bases, leaving 16 bases between them. This CDR3 is built from 14 residues. Germline lookup yields CDR1 SGHAT and CDR2 FQDESV (reference sequence). CDR3 nucleotides: TGTGCCAGCACCCTCAGCAGGGTTAGCAATGAGCAGTTCTTC. Protein sequence: CASTLSRVSNEQFF.

This rearrangement joins TRBV27 to TRBJ2-1; 9 bases line up with TRBD1. CDR1 and CDR2 from the germline V gene are MNHEY and SMNVEV (reference sequence). The length of the CDR3 is 15 residues. V lost 5 bases and J lost 2; bases outside the gene matches: 4. The CDR3 is CASSPRDRAYNEQFF. The CDR3, as DNA: TGTGCCAGCAGTCCCCGGGACAGGGCCTACAATGAGCAGTTCTTC.

The chain couples TRBV7-9 to TRBJ2-1, with no clear D. Germline V lookup: CDR1 SEHNR, CDR2 FQNEAQ (reference sequence). V was cut by 1 base and J by 3 bases, with 4 bases left in between. The CDR3 is 13 residues long. CDR3 sequence: CASSLDSYNEQFF. The CDR3 coding sequence is TGTGCCAGCAGCTTAGACAGCTACAATGAGCAGTTCTTC.

This chain joins TRBV7-8 and TRBJ2-2; TRBD2 matches 15 bases. CDR3 length: 17 amino acids. In germline, CDR1 is SGHVS, CDR2 FQNEAQ. V dropped 0 bases and J dropped 7; count of bases not matched to a gene: 3. CDR3 in DNA: TGTGCCAGCAGCTTAGCGGGACTAGCGGGAGGTAACGGGGAGCTGTTTTTT. Encoded protein: CASSLAGLAGGNGELFF.

V is TRBV19 and J is TRBJ1-4; no clear D gene. CDR1 is LNHDA and CDR2 is SQIVND in the germline V gene (reference sequence). The CDR3 spans 17 residues. Trimming stripped 3 bases from V and 7 bases from J, with 21 bases between. The CDR3 spells CASSIIGQQRVGEKLFF. DNA of the CDR3: TGTGCCAGTAGTATCATAGGTCAACAGAGGGTCGGTGAAAAACTGTTTTTT.

The chain recombines TRBV19 with TRBJ2-7; 7 nucleotides align to TRBD2. V dropped 4 bases and J dropped 6; count of bases not matched to a gene: 9. Germline loops: CDR1 LNHDA, CDR2 SQIVND (reference sequence). The CDR3 loop spans 14 amino acids. This chain's CDR3 is CASSTPWGEGEQYF. The CDR3 nucleotides read TGTGCCAGTAGTACCCCTTGGGGGGAGGGCGAGCAGTACTTC.

The chain couples TRBV4-2 to TRBJ2-1, with D possibly matching TRBD2 (6 bases). The CDR3 runs to 16 residues. Germline V gene data show CDR1 as LGHNA and CDR2 as YNFKEQ. V was trimmed by 0 bases and J by 4 bases, leaving 13 bases between them. CDR3 DNA: TGTGCCAGCAGCCAAGATCGGGCTAGCGTATACAATGAGCAGTTCTTC. This encodes CASSQDRASVYNEQFF.

This clone was picked up a small number of times. The gene calls are TRBV5-5 and TRBJ1-4, with unresolved D. Germline loops: CDR1 SGHKS, CDR2 YYEKEE (reference sequence). The V and J ends lost 0 bases and 8 bases respectively, with 17 bases between them. The CDR3 is made up of 16 amino acids. The CDR3 loop reads CASSLDYDRGGEKLFF. The CDR3 nucleotides read TGTGCCAGCAGCTTGGATTATGACCGGGGTGGGGAAAAACTGTTTTTT.

The rearrangement uses TRBV30 and TRBJ2-1; 7 bases agree with TRBD1. V was pared by 6 bases and J by 1 base, with 6 bases of the junction left unmatched. The germline gives CDR1 GTSNPN, CDR2 SVGIG (reference sequence). CDR3 size: 14 residues. CDR3: CACSQGQSYNEQFF. The CDR3 DNA follows: TGTGCCTGCTCACAGGGGCAATCCTACAATGAGCAGTTCTTC.

This clone is a singleton in its sample. This chain joins TRBV28 and TRBJ2-7; TRBD2 agrees at 7 bases. CDR3 size: 13 residues. CDR1 and CDR2 from the germline V gene are MDHEN and SYDVKM. The V gene end was trimmed by 6 bases and the J gene end by 7 bases; junction bases not matched to a gene: 9. The CDR3 nucleotides are TGTGCCAGCAGACTAGCGTCTTTTAAAGAGCAGTACTTC. This encodes CASRLASFKEQYF.

The chain has TRBV5-6 and TRBJ2-7; TRBD1 matches 9 bases. The ends lost 5 bases at V and 5 bases at J; junction bases unmatched: 8. Germline V lookup: CDR1 SGHDT, CDR2 YYEEEE. This CDR3 has 14 amino acids. DNA for the CDR3: TGTGCCAGCAGGGGTCGGGGACAGGGCGACGAGCAGTACTTC. This codes for CASRGRGQGDEQYF.

This chain links TRBV7-2 with TRBJ2-3; D might be TRBD2 (5 bases). The germline V gene has CDR1 SGHTA and CDR2 FQGNSA. With 5 bases removed from V and 5 bases from J, the gap between germline ends came to 8 bases. The CDR3 extends over 12 amino acids. The chain's CDR3 is CASSQSGDTQYF. The CDR3, as DNA: TGTGCCAGCAGCCAAAGCGGAGATACGCAGTATTTT.

The table lists this clone with a count of one. The chain uses TRBV9 and TRBJ2-1; 8 nucleotides match TRBD2. The germline V gene has CDR1 SGDLS and CDR2 YYNGEE. With 0 bases clipped from V and 7 bases from J, the junction kept 9 bases outside the gene matches. This CDR3 has 16 residues. CDR3 protein: CASSVGLAGPGNEQFF. For the CDR3, the DNA is TGTGCCAGCAGCGTAGGTCTAGCGGGCCCCGGTAATGAGCAGTTCTTC.

The CDR3 protein is CASSLAGKGKLFF. CDR3 bases: TGTGCCAGCAGCTTAGCCGGGAAGGGAAAACTGTTTTTT. This sequence joins TRBV7-2 and TRBJ1-4; no clear D. The CDR3 runs 13 residues. Germline CDR1 reads SGHTA; CDR2 reads FQGNSA. The V end lost 0 bases, the J end lost 10 bases, and 9 bases lay between the germline ends.

The V call is TRBV9, the J call TRBJ1-3, with TRBD1 identical over 8 bases. The CDR3 loop spans 18 amino acids. Germline V gives CDR1 SGDLS, CDR2 YYNGEE. J was trimmed by 0 bases and V by 0 bases; bases with no gene match: 8. CDR3 DNA: TGTGCCAGCAGCGTAGATAAGGGCAGGGGGCTCTCTGGAAACACCATATATTTT. It translates to CASSVDKGRGLSGNTIYF.

The rearrangement uses TRBV5-1 and TRBJ2-7; TRBD2 matches 8 bases. Germline V gene lookup returns CDR1 SGHRS and CDR2 YFSETQ. This CDR3 comprises 14 residues. V shed 2 bases and J 2 bases; nucleotides not matched to a gene: 3. As DNA, the CDR3 is TGCGCCAGCAGCTTCGCGGGAGGTGCCTACGAGCAGTACTTC. Translated: CASSFAGGAYEQYF.

J is TRBJ2-5 and V is TRBV5-1, with D possibly matching TRBD2 (7 bases). The CDR3 loop spans 16 amino acids. Looked up from germline, CDR1 is SGHRS and CDR2 is YFSETQ. V lost 0 bases to trimming and J lost 1 base, with 13 bases between them. The DNA for the CDR3 is TGCGCCAGCAGCTTGGGAGCGGCGGGGGCCCAAGAGACCCAGTACTTC. It codes for CASSLGAAGAQETQYF.

The genes are TRBV7-9 and TRBJ1-4, with D unclear. The CDR3 sequence is 16 residues long. V was shortened by 4 bases and J by 10 bases, with 22 bases between the two germline ends. Germline-derived CDR1 and CDR2 are SEHNR and FQNEAQ (reference sequence). CDR3 loop: CASSWRTGPGVGKLFF. CDR3 nucleotide sequence: TGTGCCAGCAGCTGGAGGACCGGGCCCGGGGTGGGAAAACTGTTTTTT.

This clone occurred once. This rearrangement joins TRBV5-1 to TRBJ1-1, with a tentative D call TRBD1 (6 bases). Germline assignment: CDR1 SGHRS and CDR2 YFSETQ. The CDR3 runs 15 residues. V was shortened by 0 bases and J by 6 bases, with 15 bases between the two germline ends. The chain's CDR3 is CASSLAEGRGAEAFF. CDR3 nucleotide sequence: TGCGCCAGCAGCTTGGCCGAGGGCAGGGGCGCTGAAGCTTTCTTT.

This clone has just one count. The CDR3 nucleotides read TGTGCCAGCAGGCGAACCGGGAGCCCCCTCTATGGCTACACCTTC. Its translation is CASRRTGSPLYGYTF. The chain employs TRBV13 and TRBJ1-2; no clear D gene. CDR1 PRHDT and CDR2 FYEKMQ come from the germline V gene (reference sequence). Trimming removed 6 bases at V and 4 bases at J, with 18 bases between. This CDR3 spans 15 amino acids.

The chain is built from TRBV27 and TRBJ2-7; TRBD1 agrees at 9 bases. The CDR3 covers 15 residues. Trimming removed 6 bases from V and 5 bases from J; junction bases left unmatched: 11. CDR1 and CDR2 from the germline V gene are MNHEY and SMNVEV (reference sequence). CDR3 in amino acids: CASSALGQGLHEQYF. The CDR3 DNA sequence: TGTGCCAGCAGCGCTCTGGGACAGGGTCTCCACGAGCAGTACTTC.